This TCR beta chain was profiled in a study of blood T cell repertoires in COVID-19. In the study overall: Italy, Spain and the United States were the sources of the convalescent and acute COVID-19 samples. The cDNA or gDNA used as material had been derived from T cells, B-cell-depleted T cells, or PBMCs.

Authors' processing steps: Nucleated cell number was recorded as an estimate derived from reference gene primer amplification. The method was immunoSEQ multiplex PCR; TCRdb's version includes in-frame clones alone and lacks a portion of them. V and J calls and clone size come straight from that table; D and trimming were deduced from the DNA. The table shows about 62,000 clones, with over 75% occurring only once. CDR3 size: 14 residues. Germline values: CDR1 MNHEY, CDR2 SVGAGI. V shed 6 bases and J shed 4 bases, with 13 bases lying between them. Sequenced: peripheral blood. The gene calls are TRBV6-5 and TRBJ1-5, with a possible D match to TRBD1 (5 bases). The sequence was collected from a man between 60 and 70 years old with acute or convalescent COVID-19. DNA for the CDR3: TGTGCCAGCAGCCCCGCCAGGGCAAATCAGCCCCAGCATTTT. Protein sequence: CASSPARANQPQHF.